Following are 17 T cell receptor beta chains from one sample sequenced in a study of cytomegalovirus exposure and HLA in healthy donors. 13 Jbeta primers and 60 Vbeta primers were used for the PCR. Data came from immunoSEQ multiplex PCR; TCRdb stores just in-frame clones and leaves some out. This table lists under 150,000 clones. The source material was PBMCs. The receptor source for this set is a woman aged 55-75 years in good health and CMV-seronegative.

The chain joins TRBV28 to TRBJ2-3, with 12 bases fitting TRBD2. This CDR3 has 16 residues. Losses at the gene ends were 9 bases for V and 4 bases for J; bases not matched to a gene: 11. Germline loops: CDR1 MDHEN, CDR2 SYDVKM. CDR3 in amino acids: CASWGRLAGDADTQYF. The CDR3 bases are TGTGCCAGTTGGGGGCGACTAGCGGGGGACGCAGATACGCAGTATTTT.

For this clone: At one end, the junction sequence differs from germline, possibly due to a read error. The chain has TRBV7-6 and TRBJ2-3; 10 positions match TRBD2. CDR1 is SGHVS and CDR2 is FNYEAQ in the germline V gene. The CDR3 loop spans 16 amino acids. CDR3 sequence (DNA): TGTGCCAGCAGCTCGAGCGGGGGGGGACACACAGATATGCAGTATTTT. Its translation: CASSSSGGGHTDMQYF. Combining the CDR3 with reference TRBV7-6 and TRBJ2-3 gives the whole variable domain GAGVSQSPRYKVTKRGQDVALRCDPISGHVSLYWYRQALGQGPEFLTYFNYEAQQDKSGLPNDRFSAERPEGSISTLTIQRTEQRDSAMYRCASSSSGGGHTDMQYFGPGTRLTVL.

The rearrangement uses TRBV16 and TRBJ2-7, with D perhaps TRBD2 (7 bases). Per germline, CDR1 KGHSY and CDR2 FQNENV. Trimming removed 0 bases from V and 3 bases from J, with 12 bases in between. This CDR3 spans 15 amino acids. CDR3 sequence: CASSQSRGGYYEQYF. The CDR3 nucleotides are TGTGCCAGCAGCCAATCAAGGGGGGGATACTACGAGCAGTACTTC.

The V gene is TRBV21-1, the J gene TRBJ1-3; the table names TRBD1, a call not compared with the DNA. TRBV21-1 is assigned pseudogene status. This CDR3 region has 15 residues. CDR3 coding DNA: TGTGCCAGCAATCCTAGGGGCCGCTCTGGAAACACCATATATTTT. Amino acid sequence: CASNPRGRSGNTIYF.

The chain recombines TRBV9 with TRBJ1-2, with a possible D match to TRBD1 (6 bases). Germline CDR1 reads SGDLS; CDR2 reads YYNGEE. The V gene lost 0 bases and the J gene lost 6 bases, with 18 bases spanning the gap. There are 16 residues in the CDR3. CDR3 region: CASSVGGRGGADGYTF. CDR3 sequence (DNA): TGTGCCAGCAGCGTAGGAGGGAGGGGGGGCGCGGATGGCTACACCTTC. The variable domain in full, with the rest retrieved from reference TRBV9 and TRBJ1-2, is DSGVTQTPKHLITATGQRVTLRCSPRSGDLSVYWYQQSLDQGLQFLIQYYNGEERAKGNILERFSAQQFPDLHSELNLSSLELGDSALYFCASSVGGRGGADGYTFGSGTRLTVV.

The CDR3 sequence is CAIQVGDRMNTEAFF. For the CDR3, the DNA is TGTGCCATTCAAGTTGGAGACAGGATGAACACTGAAGCTTTCTTT. J is TRBJ1-1 and V is TRBV10-3; tentative D call: TRBD1 (6 bases). This CDR3 spans 15 amino acids. CDR1 ENHRY and CDR2 SYGVKD come from the germline V gene. V lost 9 bases and J 0 bases, leaving 17 bases between the germline ends.

The chain links TRBV18 to TRBJ2-1, with 8 bases that match TRBD2. CDR3 length equals 16 residues. Germline lookup yields CDR1 KGHSH and CDR2 LQKENI. V lost 2 bases, J lost 5 bases, and 8 bases stayed unmatched. The CDR3 reads CASSPTQRELNNEQFF. CDR3 nucleotides: TGTGCCAGCTCACCAACCCAGCGGGAGTTGAACAATGAGCAGTTCTTC.

V and J are TRBV5-1 and TRBJ1-4, with D perhaps matching TRBD1 (5 bases). From germline, CDR1 is SGHRS and CDR2 YFSETQ. The V end was cut by 3 bases, the J end by 4 bases, with 16 bases between. This CDR3 region has 16 residues. The CDR3 nucleotides read TGCGCCAGCAGCTCAGAACCCCAGGGCCTTAATGAAAAACTGTTTTTT. Its protein is CASSSEPQGLNEKLFF. The full variable domain, in which reference TRBV5-1 and TRBJ1-4 provide the parts outside the CDR3, is KAGVTQTPRYLIKTRGQQVTLSCSPISGHRSVSWYQQTPGQGLQFLFEYFSETQRNKGNFPGRFSGRQFSNSRSEMNVSTLELGDSALYLCASSSEPQGLNEKLFFGSGTQLSVL.

The rearrangement links TRBV5-1 to TRBJ2-1, with TRBD1 as a possible D gene (6 bases). Germline V gene lookup returns CDR1 SGHRS and CDR2 YFSETQ. The CDR3 consists of 15 residues. V lost 4 bases and J 0 bases, leaving 11 bases between the germline ends. The CDR3 DNA reads as TGCGCCAGCAGCCCGGGACAAAGCTCCTACAATGAGCAGTTCTTC. Protein product: CASSPGQSSYNEQFF.

The CDR3 region has the DNA TGTGCCAGCTTAATAGGGACAGCGACTGAAGCTTTCTTT. Translating gives CASLIGTATEAFF. The rearrangement links TRBV18 to TRBJ1-1, with 7 nucleotides matching TRBD1. V was clipped by 7 bases and J by 5 bases; unmatched bases: 7. Germline CDR1 and CDR2: KGHSH and LQKENI. CDR3 length: 13 amino acids. Filled out from reference TRBV18 and TRBJ1-1, the complete variable domain reads NAGVMQNPRHLVRRRGQEARLRCSPMKGHSHVYWYRQLPEEGLKFMVYLQKENIIDESGMPKERFSAEFPKEGPSILRIQQVVRGDSAAYFCASLIGTATEAFFGQGTRLTVV.

On this clone itself: Compared with germline, one end of the junction differs, possibly owing to a read error. This chain uses TRBV20-1 with TRBJ1-2; D might be TRBD1 (5 bases). The CDR3 length is 11 residues. CDR1 DFQATT and CDR2 SNEGSKA come from the germline V gene (reference sequence). CDR3 in amino acids: CGGSGYYGYTF. DNA for the CDR3: TGTGGGGGGTCGGGGTACTATGGCTACACCTTC.

The CDR3 coding sequence is TGTGCCAGTACCCGGGACAGGGGCCAGCCCCAGCATTTT. The encoded protein is CASTRDRGQPQHF. The chain combines TRBV19 with TRBJ1-5; 10 nucleotides line up with TRBD1. This CDR3 contains 13 residues. Germline CDR1 reads LNHDA; CDR2 reads SQIVND (reference sequence). V lost 7 bases, J lost 7 bases, and 4 bases stayed unmatched.

The gene calls are TRBV28 and TRBJ2-5, with a possible D match to TRBD1 (5 bases). Germline-derived CDR1 and CDR2 are MDHEN and SYDVKM. The ends were cut back, 7 bases at V and 0 bases at J, with 12 bases in the middle. This CDR3 is built from 14 residues. As DNA, the CDR3 is TGTGCCAGCAACCCCGACAGACACCAAGAGACCCAGTACTTC. Translated: CASNPDRHQETQYF.

The chain employs TRBV5-4 and TRBJ2-7; 7 nucleotides align to TRBD2. Trimming removed 2 bases from V and 1 base from J; junction bases left unmatched: 6. Germline V gives CDR1 SGHNT, CDR2 YYREEE (reference sequence). The CDR3 consists of 15 residues. The CDR3 loop is CASSFPGAGSYEQYF. The CDR3 nucleotides are TGTGCCAGCAGCTTCCCCGGAGCGGGATCCTACGAGCAGTACTTC.

The chain uses TRBV7-3 and TRBJ2-3; TRBD2 aligns across 11 bases. The CDR3 loop spans 14 amino acids. The V gene end was trimmed by 4 bases and the J gene end by 6 bases; junction bases not matched to a gene: 3. Germline lookup yields CDR1 SGHTA and CDR2 FQGTGA. The CDR3: CASSSSGRLDTQYF. CDR3 nucleotides: TGTGCCAGCAGCTCTAGCGGGAGGTTGGATACGCAGTATTTT.

CDR3 bases: TGTGCCAGTAGTAAGGGCAGGGATCAATACGAGCAGTACTTC. Its protein is CASSKGRDQYEQYF. The chain has TRBV19 and TRBJ2-7, with D maybe TRBD1 (5 bases). This CDR3 is built from 14 residues. V gave up 4 bases and J gave up 4 bases, with 14 bases separating them. Germline assignment: CDR1 LNHDA and CDR2 SQIVND (reference sequence).

The V call is TRBV2, the J call TRBJ2-7; TRBD1 is a possible D gene (6 bases). Trimming removed 3 bases at V and 0 bases at J, with 12 bases between. This CDR3 is 15 amino acids long. Germline CDR1 SNHLY, CDR2 FYNNEI. CDR3 sequence reads: CASSDEGVSSYEQYF. DNA of the CDR3: TGTGCCAGCAGTGATGAGGGGGTAAGCTCCTACGAGCAGTACTTC.